This TCR beta chain was retrieved from a study of early T cells in non-severe SARS-CoV-2 infection. For the study at large: Chains from this unsorted whole-blood bulk RNA could not be paired.

In germline, CDR1 is SGHRS, CDR2 YFSETQ. The V and J ends lost 0 bases and 3 bases respectively, with 7 bases between them. CDR3 size: 13 residues. The protocol attached unique molecular identifiers to individual cDNA molecules. In TCRdb, the 5' RACE reads were re-called with MiXCR into one record per CDR3 protein. The sample lists some 71,000 distinct CDR3 sequences, more than 9.5% occurring once. This clonotype was picked up a small number of times. The chain couples TRBV5-1 to TRBJ2-7; D gene ambiguous. The sequencing used whole blood, collected at baseline. The source of this sequence is an adult who was a healthcare worker with PCR-confirmed SARS-CoV-2 infection or an uninfected control (not recorded which). The CDR3 nucleotides are TGCGCCAGCAGCTTGGTACAGAACTACGAGCAGTACTTC. Protein product: CASSLVQNYEQYF.